This T cell receptor beta chain originates from a study of Ad26.COV2.S vaccination and SARS-CoV-2 variants. Overall study context: Ad26.COV2.S was injected intramuscularly once or twice, 56 days apart.

The protocol was immunoSEQ multiplex PCR, while the TCRdb copy is restricted to in-frame clones and leaves out a portion. The data show 350,000 to 450,000 clones, approximately 90% seen once. Treatment defined: over 15 received Ad26.COV2.S at low or high dose, single or two shots; 5 received placebo; per-sample allocation not given. Vaccine and placebo recipients were sampled on day 63 after the first injection. Germline V gives CDR1 SGHRS, CDR2 YFSETQ. This CDR3 has 14 residues. V was shortened by 4 bases and J by 2 bases, with 11 bases between the two germline ends. V and J are TRBV5-1 and TRBJ2-3, with D maybe TRBD1 (5 bases). The source is a person between 18 and 65 years old who received the Ad26.COV2.S COVID-19 vaccine or a placebo. Sequences were derived from peripheral blood, sampled in a trial of Ad26.COV2.S vaccine versus placebo. DNA for the CDR3: TGCGCCAGCAGCCCGGACACCCACACAGATACGCAGTATTTT. The encoded protein is CASSPDTHTDTQYF. The variable domain in full, with the rest retrieved from reference TRBV5-1 and TRBJ2-3, is KAGVTQTPRYLIKTRGQQVTLSCSPISGHRSVSWYQQTPGQGLQFLFEYFSETQRNKGNFPGRFSGRQFSNSRSEMNVSTLELGDSALYLCASSPDTHTDTQYFGPGTRLTVL.